This TCR beta chain was identified in a study of cytomegalovirus exposure and HLA in healthy donors (dated by TCRdb to about 2017). Study-wide context: An earlier analysis of about 560 of the donors reported about 280 Gb of sequence data and 95 million to 140 million unique TCR beta sequences obtained from 180 million or so T cells. An early release that covered roughly 600 HLA-typed donors contained approximately 300 gigabases of sequencing data and tens of millions of unique TCR sequences. The genetic ancestry cluster associated with self-reported Caucasian donors included around four fifths of the roughly 400 genotyped donors. The study aimed to test whether cataloging public T cell receptors could reveal signatures of past pathogen exposure. The study used immunosequencing to profile the T cell repertoires of around 600 subjects and linked those repertoires to cytomegalovirus serostatus. A separate validation cohort of roughly 120 different subjects was used in addition to the approximately 700-subject first cohort. The study combined high-throughput TCR immunosequencing, statistical association of individual TCRs with disease status, and machine learning to predict cytomegalovirus infection status. In a later analysis, previously published TCR beta repertoires from about 670 donors were re-analyzed and high-resolution HLA genotyping was added so that TCR occurrence patterns could be studied. The later analysis used no new phenotypic data to find candidate immune exposures, relying instead on TCR beta sequences and their occurrence across donors. In an earlier analysis of roughly 600 of the donors, high-throughput TCR beta sequencing was used to judge whether each TCR beta V gene segment behaved as functional or pseudogenic. Donor age, sex, ethnicity and CMV serostatus were compiled alongside the repertoire data. Genome-wide SNP genotypes for about 60% of the roughly 700 donors were used in a later genetic analysis, which treated that subset as a discovery cohort. Every discovery cohort repertoire had been produced on one sequencing platform. HLA typing covered class I and class II loci at four-digit resolution. Typing coverage differed by locus: A, B, C, DRB1 and DQB1 were typed in about 629-640 donors, DQA1 in around 500, DPA1 in over 600, and DPB1 in just under 480. Four to six DR-DQ haplotypes were handled as single units for association and clustering, since linkage in the cohort was strong. On average, roughly 250,000 unique TCR beta nucleotide sequences were sequenced per donor among a few hundred genotyped donors of the cohort, with about 17% of those sequences being non-productive. Points the paper makes about the study in general: The sequencing pipeline was judged likely to have produced a cluster of highly shared sequence variants as a technical artifact. The cohort was sequenced for TCR beta chains only, and without alpha or paired-chain data the features that could be detected were limited. When HLA alleles, especially DR and DQ, strongly co-occurred, TCR associations were difficult to assign to individual alleles. According to a later genetic analysis, donors in an Asian-associated ancestry cluster had fewer N-insertions in productive TCRs than the roughly 670-donor mean. A later analysis found that most CMV-associated TCR beta chains appeared HLA-restricted, with HLA associations seemingly driven largely by CMV exposure. In an earlier analysis of around 500 of the donors, most TCR beta V segments appeared in productive rearrangements about 87% or about 30% of the time, broadly matching IMGT annotations. A later analysis found that TCR association rates varied across HLA loci, with DRB1 alleles showing the most associated TCRs and HLA-C alleles the fewest. Correlated functional status among segregating V segments might be attributable to linkage disequilibrium, but an unknown experimental factor could not be ruled out. A later genetic analysis associated a missense DCLRE1C variant with V-gene and J-gene trimming of TCR beta chains, and an independent cohort replicated the association. Because some donors lacked HLA typing at each locus, the association tests relied only on the typed subset. A later analysis associated around 16,000 TCR beta sequences with specific HLA alleles at a false discovery rate of 0.05. In the study, 150 to 200 TCR beta chains were listed as associated with cytomegalovirus. Because counts were too low, seventeen rarely observed V segments, including chromosome 9 orphons, were excluded from the earlier analysis of 500 to 700 of the donors. The classifier was reported to diagnose cytomegalovirus status with high specificity and sensitivity in both the original cohort and the validation cohort. In vitro tests confirmed that a few of the cytomegalovirus-associated TCR beta chains recognize cytomegalovirus antigens. Some IMGT-functional V segments, including TRBV6-2 and TRBV6-3, could not be distinguished by the 87-base-pair reads and were therefore excluded. While some public TCRs were present in many individuals, most TCR sequences turned up only very rarely across donors. In a later analysis, HLA-associated TCR beta chains were found to be more clonally expanded and to have lower generation probabilities than equally common non-associated chains. Several of the top co-occurrence clusters appeared to be linked to parvovirus B19, influenza, CMV and Epstein-Barr virus, according to a later analysis. The authors suggested that the approach could potentially be generalized to other disease states and immunological phenotypes. Presence/absence analyses assumed roughly uniform sequencing depth across donors, an assumption that may not hold. For the cohort, immune exposure information was limited to CMV serostatus. A further reported finding was that TCR beta sequences accurately predicted the HLA-A and HLA-B alleles for most subjects in the first cohort.

Library construction relied on the immunoSEQ multiplex PCR assay. For the multiplex PCR, a mixture combining 60 forward primers for TCR Vbeta segments and 13 reverse primers for TCR Jbeta segments was used. Amplification of the CDR3 region of rearranged TCR beta genes was performed with a multiplex PCR assay on genomic DNA. Amplified TCR beta libraries were sequenced as 87-base-pair reads on the Illumina HiSeq System. Per the authors' processing: Across the 670 or so repertoires, a later analysis counted 80 million or so unique TCR beta chains, 9.5 million to 13 million of which were shared by at least two donors. To remove PCR and sequencing errors, raw reads were error-corrected and collapsed into unique sequences using a nearest-neighbor algorithm that merged closely related sequences. CDR3 sequences were aligned to IMGT reference sequences to assign V, D and J gene segments. For a sequence to be retained, at least a six-nucleotide match to both a V gene segment and a J gene segment was required. Rearrangements were called productive when the CDR3 lacked stop codons and stayed in frame with V and J; all others were non-productive. Following IMGT convention, CDR3 was defined as the stretch from the second conserved V-encoded cysteine up to the conserved J-encoded phenylalanine. The earlier analysis of a few hundred of the donors excluded any sequence lacking an unambiguous match to a single V gene segment. In an earlier analysis of some 590 of the donors, a V segment was called functional when productive rearrangements were above 56.7%, and segregating when the standard deviation between donors exceeded 5%. A statistical classification framework was built to diagnose cytomegalovirus status from the catalog of TCR beta chain sequences. In a later analysis, V and J genes were assigned by comparing TCR nucleotide sequences against IMGT/GENE-DB human TR gene sequences. The TCRdist pipeline was used in a later analysis to assign CDR3 sequences and most-parsimonious VDJ recombination scenarios. A later analysis defined each TCR beta chain by its CDR3 amino acid sequence plus V-gene family, and excluded reads lacking a unique V-gene family. As a way to deal with suspected cross-contamination and a sequencing artifact, a later analysis dropped roughly 620 nucleotide sequences that were highly shared and had low generation probability. In a later analysis, a clonal expansion index was calculated for each public chain from normalized within-repertoire ranks of inferred template counts. Generation probabilities in a later analysis came from a VDJ recombination model fitted to out-of-frame rearrangements, and those results were checked against IGoR. A later analysis scored TCR-TCR, TCR-HLA and TCR-CMV co-occurrence with hypergeometric tests, applying a repertoire-size bias correction to TCR pairs. In a later analysis, false discovery rates were estimated by permuting HLA or CMV assignments 20 times. In a later analysis, co-occurring TCRs were grouped with DBSCAN, and TCRdist sequence similarity was added when clustering was performed within HLA-allele-positive subsets. For co-occurrence clustering, repertoires with fewer than 30,000 or more than 120,000 public chains were excluded, along with five repertoires with anomalous nucleotide sharing. The table comes from immuneACCESS by way of TCRdb, which keeps in-frame sequences with V and J called. Part of the clones is missing from these tables; in studies checked, under half for an unresolved V gene and the rest for unknown reasons. From that table come the V and J calls and clone size; the DNA was used to work out D and trimming. This sample comprises approximately 240,000 clones, around 80% of them detected only once. The ten biggest clones cover roughly 2.5% of the sample.

V is cut by 5 bases and J by 7 bases, and the space between the germline ends is 15 bases. The CDR3 runs 14 amino acids, cysteine and phenylalanine included. The read is trimmed to its CDR3 DNA, 42 bases read in frame from base 1. Via the germline V gene (reference sequence), CDR1 is PRHDT and CDR2 FYEKMQ. As concerns this clone: Its specific antigen is unknown. Base qualities are not recorded, but no much larger clone differs from it by a single base.

The cohort consisted of 600 or so healthy bone marrow donors. At the time of sampling, all cohort members were nominally healthy, though unrecorded immune exposures were likely present. The donor tested CMV seropositive, placing the donor among the roughly 300 seropositive members of the cohort. Every donor gave a peripheral blood sample, and the peripheral blood mononuclear cells from that sample were used for TCR beta sequencing. The Qiagen DNeasy Blood Extraction Kit was used to extract genomic DNA from the blood cell samples. The V and J segments used are TRBV13 and TRBJ1-5, with an unclear D gene assignment. The TCR comes from a woman between 55 and 75 years old in good health and CMV-seropositive. The sequencing input was PBMCs. CDR3 loop: CASSQGRSGQPQHF. The nucleotides read TGTGCCAGCAGCCAAGGACGGTCGGGACAGCCCCAGCATTTT.